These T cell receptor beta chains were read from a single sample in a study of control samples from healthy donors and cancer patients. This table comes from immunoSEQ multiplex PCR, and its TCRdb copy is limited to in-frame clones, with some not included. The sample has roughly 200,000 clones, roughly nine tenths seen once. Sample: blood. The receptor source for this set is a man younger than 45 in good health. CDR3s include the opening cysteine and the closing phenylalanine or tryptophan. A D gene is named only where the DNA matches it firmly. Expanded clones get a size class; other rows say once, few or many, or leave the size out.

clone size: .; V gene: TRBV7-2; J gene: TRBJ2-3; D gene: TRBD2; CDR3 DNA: TGTGCCAGCAGCACCCATTTTAGCGGGGGGACAGATACGCAGTATTTT; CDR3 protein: CASSTHFSGGTDTQYF
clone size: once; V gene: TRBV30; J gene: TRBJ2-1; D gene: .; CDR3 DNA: TGTGCCTGGAGCGCGAAAGACACGGCCCGCCACAATGAGCAGTTCTTC; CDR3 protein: CAWSAKDTARHNEQFF
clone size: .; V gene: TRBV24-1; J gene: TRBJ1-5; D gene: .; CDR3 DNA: TGTGCCACCAGTGAAACGGTTAGCAGGGCCCAGCATTTT; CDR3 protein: CATSETVSRAQHF
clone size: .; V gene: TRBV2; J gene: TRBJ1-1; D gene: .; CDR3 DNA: TGTGCCAGCAGTGACCCCCAGGGAGGGACTGAAGCTTTCTTT; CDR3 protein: CASSDPQGGTEAFF
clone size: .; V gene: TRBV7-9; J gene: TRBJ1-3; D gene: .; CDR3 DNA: TGTGCCAGCAGCTTAGTGGAGAGCCGAAACACCATATATTTT; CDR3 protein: CASSLVESRNTIYF
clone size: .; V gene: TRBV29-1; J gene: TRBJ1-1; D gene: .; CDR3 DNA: TGCAGCGTTGGATCGGAAAACAAGAACACTGAAGCTTTCTTT; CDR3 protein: CSVGSENKNTEAFF
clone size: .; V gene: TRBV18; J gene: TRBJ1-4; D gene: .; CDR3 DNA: TGTGCCAGCTCACCAAATCCAGGGAATGAAAAACTGTTTTTT; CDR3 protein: CASSPNPGNEKLFF
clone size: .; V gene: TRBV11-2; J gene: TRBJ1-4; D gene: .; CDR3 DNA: TGTGCCAGCAGCTTAGATGAAGGGGTACAGAATGAAAAACTGTTTTTT; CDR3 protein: CASSLDEGVQNEKLFF
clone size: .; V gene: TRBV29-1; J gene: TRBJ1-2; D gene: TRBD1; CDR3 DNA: TGCAGCGTTGATTGGAGGGGACAGGGAAGCTATGGCTACACCTTC; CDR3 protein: CSVDWRGQGSYGYTF
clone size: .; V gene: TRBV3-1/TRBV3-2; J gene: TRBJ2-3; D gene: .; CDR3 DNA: TGTGCCAGCAGCCGCATCGGGGGAACAGATACGCAGTATTTT; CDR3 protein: CASSRIGGTDTQYF
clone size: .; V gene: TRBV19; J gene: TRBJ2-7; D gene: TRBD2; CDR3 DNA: TGTGCCAGTAGTTTCCGGGGGGGCCCCAACGAGCAGTACTTC; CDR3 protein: CASSFRGGPNEQYF
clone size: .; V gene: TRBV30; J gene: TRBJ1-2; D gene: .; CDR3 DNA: TGTGCCTGGACTAAAGGGGACCGATTTAACTATGGCTACACCTTC; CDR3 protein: CAWTKGDRFNYGYTF
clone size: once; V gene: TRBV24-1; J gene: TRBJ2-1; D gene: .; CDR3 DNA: TGTGCCACCGGTCTTGTGAATGAGCAGTTCTTC; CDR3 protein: CATGLVNEQFF
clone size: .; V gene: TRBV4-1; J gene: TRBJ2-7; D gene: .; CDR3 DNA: TGCGCCAGCAGCCAGGGAAATACCTACGAGCAGTACTTC; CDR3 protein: CASSQGNTYEQYF
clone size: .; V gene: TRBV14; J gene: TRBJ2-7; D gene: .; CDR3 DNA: TGTGCCAGCAGCCCGACAGTTTCCTACGAGCAGTACTTC; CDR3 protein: CASSPTVSYEQYF
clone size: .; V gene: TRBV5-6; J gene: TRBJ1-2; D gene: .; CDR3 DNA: TGTGCCAGCAGCTTGAACCCGGGCGGCTATGGCTACACCTTC; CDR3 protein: CASSLNPGGYGYTF
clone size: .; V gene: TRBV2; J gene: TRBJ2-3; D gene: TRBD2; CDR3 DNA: TGTGCCAGCAGAATCGGGGGGGCGGCAGATACGCAGTATTTT; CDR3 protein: CASRIGGAADTQYF
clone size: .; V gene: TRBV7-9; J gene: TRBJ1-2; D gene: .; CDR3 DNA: TGTGCCAGCAGCTTAGTGGCAGGGTATGGCTACACCTTC; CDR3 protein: CASSLVAGYGYTF
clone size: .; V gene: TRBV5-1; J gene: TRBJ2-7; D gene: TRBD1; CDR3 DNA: TGCGCCAGCAGCTCTGGTACAGGACAGGCCTACGAGCAGTACTTC; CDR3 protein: CASSSGTGQAYEQYF
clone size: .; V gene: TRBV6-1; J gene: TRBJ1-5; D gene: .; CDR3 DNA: TGTGCCAGCAGTGATTGGGGACACGACAATCAGCCCCAGCATTTT; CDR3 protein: CASSDWGHDNQPQHF
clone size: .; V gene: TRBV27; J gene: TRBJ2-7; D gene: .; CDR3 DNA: TGTGCCAGCAGTCCCCGTTTCGGGGAGAGCTCCTACGAGCAGTACTTC; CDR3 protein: CASSPRFGESSYEQYF
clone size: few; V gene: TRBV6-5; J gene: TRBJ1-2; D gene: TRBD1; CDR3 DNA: TGTGCCAGCACCGGACAGGGGTGGAACTATGGCTACACCTTC; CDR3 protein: CASTGQGWNYGYTF
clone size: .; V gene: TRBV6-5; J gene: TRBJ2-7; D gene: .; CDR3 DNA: TGTGCCAGCAGTTCGGGCAGTCGAGGGTTCCACGAGCAGTACTTC; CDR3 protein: CASSSGSRGFHEQYF
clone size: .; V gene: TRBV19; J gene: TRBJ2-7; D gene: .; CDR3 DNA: TGTGCCAGTAGTAAGGACGGGTCCTACGAGCAGTACTTC; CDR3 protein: CASSKDGSYEQYF
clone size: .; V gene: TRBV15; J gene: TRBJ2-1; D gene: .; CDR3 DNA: TGTGCCACCAGCAGAGATCTAGGGACGGTTCTCTTC; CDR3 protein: CATSRDLGTVLF
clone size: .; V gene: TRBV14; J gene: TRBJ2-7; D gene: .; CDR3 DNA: TGTGCCAGCAGCCAAGGTAACTACGAGCAGTACTTC; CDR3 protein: CASSQGNYEQYF
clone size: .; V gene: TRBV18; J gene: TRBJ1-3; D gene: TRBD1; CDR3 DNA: TGTGCCAGCTCACCCCTGGACAGGGCGAGTTCTGGAAACACCATATATTTT; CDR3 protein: CASSPLDRASSGNTIYF
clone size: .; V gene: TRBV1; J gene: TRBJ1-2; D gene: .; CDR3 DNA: TGCACCAGCAGCCAAGATCCAGGGCACTGCGGTTCGGGCTACACCTTC; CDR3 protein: CTSSQDPGHCGSGYTF